This TCR beta chain emerged from a study of shared clonotypes between healthy human individuals (dated by TCRdb to the early 2020s). Describing the broader study: Three men and two women, aged 18 to 49 years, made up the cohort. Between about 0.8 and 9.5 billion PBMCs per donor were obtained by leukapheresis. For each donor, CD4 naive and CD4 memory were each run on three plates, CD8 naive on two plates, and CD8 memory on one plate. The study deeply sequenced blood TCR repertoires of five healthy adults to estimate repertoire size and the extent of clonotype sharing between individuals. To increase sequencing depth and limit assay-specific biases, different laboratories used diverse techniques to prepare libraries and sequence TCR repertoires.

In the germline V gene (reference sequence), CDR1 corresponds to SGHNT and CDR2 to YYREEE. Relative to germline, V is missing 3 bases and J is missing 6 bases, with 15 bases of the junction outside any gene match. The CDR3 starts with the cysteine, ends with the phenylalanine, and has 17 residues. The retained sequence is limited to the CDR3, 51 bases, with the frame set at the first base. Using the deep immunoSEQ assay, multiplex PCR amplified TCR CDR3 regions from genomic DNA. For each cell subset, the extracted genomic DNA was distributed evenly across all wells of several immunoSEQ 96-well plates, and each plate served as one replicate. For sorted subsets, each replicate PCR was loaded with roughly 190 ng genomic DNA, equivalent to roughly 30,000 T cell genomes. Purified libraries were measured with a Qubit 3.0 fluorometer, size-checked on a Bioanalyzer 2100, and measured again with the KAPA Library Quantification kit. Every immunoSEQ 96-well plate was sequenced on a dedicated single-read 150-cycle Illumina NextSeq 550 flow cell. The source study handled its data this way. Because the immunoSEQ output included only junctional sequences and no quality scores, the filtering could not be the same as the filtering used for full-length reads. Sequences were annotated with PyIR, a Python wrapper for IgBLAST v1.9, using IMGT germline references to assign V/J genes and CDR3. Reads were filtered out if the reads had weak V/J assignments (E-value above 1e-6), no CDR3, stop codons, out-of-frame junctions, or ambiguous translated residues. V3J clonotypes were defined as sequences sharing an identical inferred V gene, J gene, and CDR3 amino acid sequence. The percentage overlap between two repertoires was calculated by dividing the number of shared unique clonotypes by the size of the smaller repertoire. Three approaches were used to assess repertoire richness: RTK rarefaction, the Chao1 estimator, and Recon v2.1 estimates of unobserved clonotypes. For all TCRbeta clonotypes obtained by the gDNA method from a handful of donors, generation probabilities were computed with OLGA. Drawn from immuneACCESS, this table holds only the in-frame rearrangements with V and J called that TCRdb kept. Clones are partly lost; checked studies trace under half to an unresolved V gene and leave the rest unexplained. That table supplies the V and J calls and clone size; D and trimming were determined from the DNA. This sample comprises around 2.1 million clones, nearly 97% of them detected only once. The top ten clones comprise 0.1% to 0.15% of the sample.

Healthy HIV-negative adults with no recently reported acute infections or vaccinations were included as donors. Every donor was a Caucasian adult residing in Nashville, Tennessee, USA. CD4+ T cells were enriched by magnetic negative selection; naive cells were then positively selected on CD45RA, and the negative fraction formed the memory subset. Blood was collected by leukapheresis, and PBMCs were isolated by Ficoll-Histopaque density gradient centrifugation and then cryopreserved in liquid nitrogen vapor phase. Analytical flow cytometry was used to check the purity and quantity of each magnetically sorted T cell population. From each sorted fraction, genomic DNA was isolated and quantified by UV absorbance on a Nanodrop 2000c. As regards this clone: The antigen it recognizes is unknown. No much larger clonotype is one base removed from it; base qualities were not supplied.

Overall results and qualifications from the work: Pairwise subsampling led to the expectation that sequencing depth would affect the degree of clonotype sharing among donors. Because the study included a small number of donors, the genetic and exposure-history diversity represented was limited. Estimated clonotype richness was generally larger for naive than for memory subsets. Across a few donors, roughly 5.4% of naive CD4, roughly 3.5% of naive CD8, approximately 2.5% of memory CD4, and approximately 0.4% of memory CD8 clonotypes were shared. Sampling was restricted to blood, and TCR repertoires in tissue are likely to differ from TCR repertoires in blood. Even with the large sequencing depth, rarefaction of the sorted-subset datasets indicated that sequencing was incomplete. Compared with non-shared clonotypes, the clonotypes found in all four sorted-subset donors had higher generation probabilities.

Input material: naive CD4+ T cells sorted from blood. In light of the paper, this sample's cell subset or site label describes: CD45RA+ positively selected. This receptor was identified in a man aged 18 to 35 in good health. The chain uses TRBV5-4 and TRBJ2-3, with 8 middle bases fitting TRBD1. In nucleotide form, the sequence is TGTGCCAGCAGCTCACGAAAGAAACAGGGGGTGTCGGATACGCAGTATTTT. This translates into CASSSRKKQGVSDTQYF.